One sample yielded the 24 T cell receptor beta chains listed below, sequenced in a study of graft-versus-host responses after intestinal transplantation. Assay used: immunoSEQ multiplex PCR; TCRdb lists only in-frame clones, some missing. The sample lists under 95,000 clones, roughly 80% occurring once. Their recognized antigens are unknown. The sample here was unstimulated CD4+ T cells sorted from spleen or lymph node cells, taken before intestinal transplant. These receptors were obtained from a human donor who received an intestinal transplant.

The gene calls are TRBV7-9 and TRBJ2-7, with TRBD1 matching over 8 bases. The CDR3 totals 15 residues. Germline loops: CDR1 SEHNR, CDR2 FQNEAQ (reference sequence). V lost 2 bases, J lost 2 bases, and 5 bases stayed unmatched. CDR3: CASSLRRQGTYEQYF. The CDR3 nucleotides are TGTGCCAGCAGCTTAAGGAGACAGGGGACCTACGAGCAGTACTTC.

The CDR3 DNA sequence: TGTGCCAGCTCACCCGGGACAGGCTACGAGCAGTACTTC. Amino acids: CASSPGTGYEQYF. The chain carries TRBV18 and TRBJ2-7; 8 nucleotides match TRBD1. The CDR3 runs to 13 residues. Germline V gene data show CDR1 as KGHSH and CDR2 as LQKENI. V was clipped by 3 bases and J by 3 bases; unmatched bases: 1.

The chain links TRBV6-6 to TRBJ1-1; D unclear. CDR1 is MNHNY, CDR2 SVGAGI, per germline (reference sequence). Trimming pared 0 bases from V and 10 bases from J, leaving 6 bases between. The CDR3 length is 11 residues. CDR3 protein: CASSYSGRAFF. The DNA for the CDR3 is TGTGCCAGCAGTTACTCGGGGAGAGCTTTCTTT.

The V gene is TRBV7-9, the J gene TRBJ2-3, with D unresolved. Germline CDR1 reads SEHNR; CDR2 reads FQNEAQ (reference sequence). This CDR3 is built from 17 residues. V was cut by 5 bases and J by 0 bases, with 18 bases left in between. DNA for the CDR3: TGTGCCAGCAGCCCCCGATTGAGTAGCCTTAGCACAGATACGCAGTATTTT. Amino acids: CASSPRLSSLSTDTQYF.

The chain carries TRBV28 and TRBJ1-1; TRBD1 matches 10 bases. The length of the CDR3 is 14 residues. The junction had 1 base not matched to a gene; V was cut back by 6 bases and J by 0 bases. CDR1 is MDHEN and CDR2 is SYDVKM in the germline V gene. The CDR3 DNA reads TGTGCCAGCAGGGGGACAGGGGTGAACACTGAAGCTTTCTTT. It codes for CASRGTGVNTEAFF.

The gene calls are TRBV11-1 and TRBJ1-4; 7 nucleotides agree with TRBD1. V shed 5 bases and J 6 bases; nucleotides not matched to a gene: 9. In germline, CDR1 is SGHAT, CDR2 FQDESV (reference sequence). This CDR3 has 15 amino acids. CDR3 bases: TGTGCCAGCAGCGAATTAGGGGGCGCGGATGAAAAACTGTTTTTT. Translation gives CASSELGGADEKLFF.

The chain combines TRBV18 with TRBJ1-1; D uncertain. The germline CDR1 and CDR2 sequences are KGHSH and LQKENI. CDR3 length: 16 residues. Trimming pared 2 bases from V and 6 bases from J, leaving 19 bases between. CDR3 sequence (DNA): TGTGCCAGCTCACCAGGTTTAGCAGCCACGGGTGCTGAAGCTTTCTTT. This codes for CASSPGLAATGAEAFF.

The V and J genes are TRBV7-3 and TRBJ2-2; 7 bases are a match to TRBD2. V gave up 2 bases and J gave up 0 bases; unmatched junction bases: 3. The CDR3 length is 16 residues. CDR1 is SGHTA and CDR2 is FQGTGA in the germline V gene. CDR3 amino acids: CASSLHGTTNTGELFF. The CDR3 coding sequence is TGTGCCAGCAGCTTACACGGGACTACGAACACCGGGGAGCTGTTTTTT.

This clone was detected only once. The V and J genes are TRBV11-2 and TRBJ2-7; the D gene is possibly TRBD2 (5 bases). Trimming shortened V by 4 bases and J by 1 base, and 11 bases separated the two germline ends. This CDR3 is 14 amino acids long. Germline CDR1 and CDR2: SGHAT and FQNNGV. In nucleotides, the CDR3 is TGTGCCAGCAGCTCATTACCGGGGTCCTACGAGCAGTACTTC. This encodes CASSSLPGSYEQYF.

The chain joins TRBV7-2 to TRBJ2-1; D unresolved. V was cut by 0 bases and J by 0 bases, with 9 bases left in between. This CDR3 is built from 16 residues. The germline V gene has CDR1 SGHTA and CDR2 FQGNSA. The CDR3 region has the DNA TGTGCCAGCAGCTTAGCTAGCCCGGTCTCCTACAATGAGCAGTTCTTC. Protein product: CASSLASPVSYNEQFF.

The J gene is TRBJ2-5, the V gene TRBV27, with a weak D call TRBD2 (6 bases). The DNA end lines up better with TRBJ2-7; the J call may be wrong. This CDR3 spans 14 amino acids. Per germline, CDR1 MNHEY and CDR2 SMNVEV (reference sequence). This chain's CDR3 is CASGELGRTYEQYF. In DNA, the CDR3 is TGTGCCAGCGGGGAGTTGGGGAGGACCTACGAGCAGTACTTC.

The chain carries TRBV10-3 and TRBJ2-5, with a tentative D call TRBD1 (6 bases). CDR1 is ENHRY and CDR2 is SYGVKD in the germline V gene. The CDR3 totals 13 residues. Trimming cost V 2 bases and J 2 bases, with 6 bases left between them. The CDR3 reads CAISEGQQETQYF. The DNA for the CDR3 is TGTGCCATCAGTGAGGGACAGCAAGAGACCCAGTACTTC.

The sample holds many counts of this clone. The chain uses TRBV6-6 and TRBJ2-7, with D possibly matching TRBD1 (5 bases). CDR3 length equals 13 residues. Trimming cost V 6 bases and J 3 bases, with 12 bases left between them. The germline gives CDR1 MNHNY, CDR2 SVGAGI (reference sequence). The CDR3 loop reads CASSLNTGYEQYF. DNA for the CDR3: TGTGCCAGCAGCCTCAACACAGGCTACGAGCAGTACTTC.

This chain links TRBV2 with TRBJ1-2, with TRBD1 as a possible D gene (6 bases). Looked up from germline, CDR1 is SNHLY and CDR2 is FYNNEI. V lost 9 bases to trimming and J lost 0 bases, with 11 bases between them. This CDR3 is built from 13 residues. CDR3 protein: CASWDNSNYGYTF. The CDR3 DNA follows: TGTGCCAGTTGGGACAATTCTAACTATGGCTACACCTTC.

The chain combines TRBV5-1 with TRBJ2-5, with 8 bases fitting TRBD2. The germline gives CDR1 SGHRS, CDR2 YFSETQ. The V and J ends lost 1 base and 1 base, in that order; junction bases with no gene match: 6. The CDR3 runs to 16 residues. CDR3 sequence reads: CASSLPSGGPQETQYF. DNA for the CDR3: TGCGCCAGCAGCTTGCCCTCGGGGGGGCCCCAAGAGACCCAGTACTTC. Complete variable domain (other parts from reference TRBV5-1 and TRBJ2-5): KAGVTQTPRYLIKTRGQQVTLSCSPISGHRSVSWYQQTPGQGLQFLFEYFSETQRNKGNFPGRFSGRQFSNSRSEMNVSTLELGDSALYLCASSLPSGGPQETQYFGPGTRLLVL.

V and J are TRBV5-1 and TRBJ1-2, with 8 positions matching TRBD1. Germline CDR1 reads SGHRS; CDR2 reads YFSETQ. The CDR3 covers 13 residues. The junction had 2 bases not matched to a gene; V was cut back by 4 bases and J by 3 bases. This chain's CDR3 is CASSPGQDYGYTF. The CDR3 bases are TGCGCCAGCAGCCCGGGACAGGACTATGGCTACACCTTC.

The chain couples TRBV30 to TRBJ2-3, with TRBD2 matching 8 bases. J gave up 1 base and V 3 bases, and 0 bases lay outside the gene matches. The CDR3 totals 13 residues. Germline V CDR1 and CDR2: GTSNPN, SVGIG (reference sequence). The CDR3 sequence is CAWRRGGTDTQYF. Written as DNA, the CDR3 is TGTGCCTGGAGGCGGGGGGGCACAGATACGCAGTATTTT.

The DNA of the CDR3 is TGTGCCAGCAGTTCCCCCCAGGGCGGCTATGGCTACACCTTC. It specifies CASSSPQGGYGYTF. The rearrangement links TRBV28 to TRBJ1-2, with a weak D call TRBD1 (5 bases). Trimming left V 4 bases short and J 4 bases short, with 13 bases between. Germline CDR1 MDHEN, CDR2 SYDVKM. This CDR3 contains 14 residues.

The rearrangement uses TRBV2 and TRBJ2-7; 7 bases fit TRBD2. V gave up 11 bases and J gave up 2 bases; unmatched junction bases: 9. The CDR3 spans 13 residues. CDR1 is SNHLY and CDR2 is FYNNEI in the germline V gene. The CDR3 coding sequence is TGTGCCGGCTCCGGGACTAACCCCTACGAGCAGTACTTC. The encoded protein is CAGSGTNPYEQYF.

This sequence joins TRBV5-4 and TRBJ2-4; D remains unclear. V lost 7 bases and J lost 8, with 13 bases in between. The CDR3 contains 12 residues. The germline V gene has CDR1 SGHNT and CDR2 YYREEE (reference sequence). The CDR3 is CASSQNKDIQYF. The CDR3 region has the DNA TGTGCCAGCTCACAGAATAAGGACATTCAGTACTTC.

This chain uses TRBV2 with TRBJ2-7; TRBD1 matches 9 bases. Germline lookup yields CDR1 SNHLY and CDR2 FYNNEI. The CDR3 sequence is 14 residues long. Unmatched junction bases numbered 9, after V lost 8 bases and J lost 4 bases. DNA of the CDR3: TGTGCCAGCCGAACGCTTGGACAGGGGTACGAGCAGTACTTC. Its protein product is CASRTLGQGYEQYF.

The chain's CDR3 is CASSYGGRRTNEKLFF. CDR3 coding DNA: TGTGCCAGCAGTTATGGTGGCAGGCGAACTAATGAAAAACTGTTTTTT. The V and J genes are TRBV6-5 and TRBJ1-4; no firm D call. The CDR3 is made up of 16 amino acids. Trimming took off 3 bases at V and 1 base at J, with 12 bases between the two ends. CDR1 is MNHEY and CDR2 is SVGAGI in the germline V gene.

This clone was found a few times. The CDR3 region has the DNA TGCAGCGTCCCCAGGCCCCCCGGAGGCACTGAAGCTTTCTTT. It yields the protein CSVPRPPGGTEAFF. The chain has TRBV29-1 and TRBJ1-1; D remains ambiguous. CDR3 size: 14 residues. Looked up from germline, CDR1 is SQVTM and CDR2 is ANQGSEA. Trimming shortened V by 6 bases and J by 4 bases, and 18 bases separated the two germline ends.

The rearrangement uses TRBV18 and TRBJ1-2, with TRBD1 as a possible D gene (6 bases). The CDR3 is 15 residues long. Germline CDR1 is KGHSH and CDR2 is LQKENI. V shed 4 bases and J shed 0 bases, with 12 bases lying between them. The CDR3 DNA is TGTGCCAGCTCACTACGGACAGAGACTAACTATGGCTACACCTTC. Protein: CASSLRTETNYGYTF.